This note documents a single T cell receptor beta chain sequence. The antigen is undetermined. Germline V gives CDR1 MNHNY, CDR2 SVGAGI (reference sequence). Trimming pared 8 bases from V and 8 bases from J, leaving 15 bases between. The CDR3 runs to 12 residues. The source of the sample is a study of cytomegalovirus exposure and HLA in healthy donors. General study findings and limits: Later analysis showed most CMV-associated TCR beta chains appearing HLA-restricted.

13 Jbeta primers and 60 Vbeta primers were used for the PCR. Sequencing used immunoSEQ multiplex PCR; TCRdb keeps in-frame clones, though not all of them. This sample has 150,000 or so clones; 75% to 80% occur once, and the top ten carry 6% to 7%. This clonotype was sampled from a man between 40 and 49 years old in good health and CMV-seropositive. Sequencing used PBMCs. This chain links TRBV6-6 with TRBJ1-1; D uncertain. CDR3 loop: CASEGNLKEAFF. CDR3 in DNA: TGTGCCAGCGAGGGAAATTTAAAGGAAGCTTTCTTT.